What follows are 21 T cell receptor beta chains derived from one specimen sequenced in a study of vaccination and CD4 T cells after COVID-19. With the Oncomine TCR Beta short-read assay, DNA from cultured CD4+ T cells was sequenced. Investigators obtained genomic DNA by extraction from cultured CD4+ T cells. TCRdb passed the PCR reads through MiXCR, listing each CDR3 protein once. The sample carries 9,500 to 14,000 distinct CDR3 sequences, about 40% recorded once. Indicated treatment: roughly 10-day PBMC culture with coronavirus spike peptide pools or control peptides (ViraFEST assay). The collection of CD4+ T cells from the unexposed donor took place before the COVID-19 pandemic (2011-2018). No antigen is known for these receptors. Sequencing was carried out using CD4+ T cells from blood, cultured in vitro. These receptors were collected from a human donor in good health.

CDR3 sequence: CASSLGGPETQYF. As DNA, the CDR3 is TGCGCCAGCAGCTTAGGAGGACCGGAGACCCAGTACTTC. This chain joins TRBV5-1 and TRBJ2-5; possibly TRBD2 for D (5 bases). The length of the CDR3 is 13 residues. Germline CDR1 is SGHRS and CDR2 is YFSETQ. Trimming took 2 bases from V and 5 from J, leaving 10 bases between them.

This clonotype was recorded only once. J is TRBJ2-3 and V is TRBV28; 8 nucleotides match TRBD2. Germline CDR1 reads MDHEN; CDR2 reads SYDVKM. V lost 2 bases, J lost 8 bases, and 6 bases stayed unmatched. This CDR3 spans 14 amino acids. DNA of the CDR3: TGTGCCAGCAGTTTAGCGGGAGGCGGTGCTACGCAGTATTTT. Protein sequence: CASSLAGGGATQYF.

V is TRBV5-1 and J is TRBJ2-1; 16 bases agree with TRBD2. The length of the CDR3 is 17 residues. V lost 4 bases and J lost 6; bases outside the gene matches: 7. Germline CDR1 reads SGHRS; CDR2 reads YFSETQ. CDR3 sequence: CASSQGLAGGPGNEQFF. The DNA for the CDR3 is TGCGCCAGCAGCCAGGGACTAGCGGGAGGGCCGGGCAATGAGCAGTTCTTC.

CDR3 loop: CAISDSSASGSGQLGGAINEQFF. The CDR3 DNA reads as TGTGCCATCAGTGACTCTTCGGCTAGCGGGAGCGGCCAGCTTGGAGGCGCCATCAATGAGCAGTTCTTC. This chain links TRBV10-3 with TRBJ2-1, with 10 bases lining up with TRBD2. V trimming: 3 bases; J trimming: 6 bases; junction bases outside the gene matches: 29. Germline V gives CDR1 ENHRY, CDR2 SYGVKD. This CDR3 contains 23 residues.

V and J are TRBV7-2 and TRBJ1-2; tentatively, D is TRBD1 (6 bases). Trimming removed 1 base at V and 8 bases at J, with 23 bases between. This CDR3 spans 17 amino acids. Germline V gene lookup returns CDR1 SGHTA and CDR2 FQGNSA. The CDR3 nucleotides are TGTGCCAGCAGCTTAGTGAGCTCGGCAGGAGGGGGGGGCGGCTACACCTTC. Protein: CASSLVSSAGGGGGYTF.

This clonotype was found a few times. This rearrangement joins TRBV30 to TRBJ2-5, with 8 bases identical to TRBD1. Germline-derived CDR1 and CDR2 are GTSNPN and SVGIG (reference sequence). This CDR3 comprises 15 residues. The V segment lost 5 bases and the J segment 4 bases; nucleotides outside the gene matches: 12. CDR3 protein: CAWGYRGWNGETQYF. The DNA for the CDR3 is TGTGCCTGGGGATACAGGGGGTGGAATGGAGAGACCCAGTACTTC.

The sample holds a few counts of this clonotype. The chain couples TRBV15 to TRBJ2-5; D is undetermined. The V end was cut by 0 bases, the J end by 1 base, with 3 bases between. The germline V gene has CDR1 LNHNV and CDR2 YYDKDF (reference sequence). The CDR3 is 13 residues long. The CDR3 coding sequence is TGTGCCACCAGCAGAGATATCCAAGAGACCCAGTACTTC. Protein product: CATSRDIQETQYF.

The V call is TRBV4-2, the J call TRBJ2-2; 8 bases map to TRBD2. Losses at the gene ends were 4 bases for V and 0 bases for J; bases not matched to a gene: 4. This CDR3 is 16 amino acids long. From germline, CDR1 is LGHNA and CDR2 YNFKEQ. This CDR3 reads CASSLHSGTNTGELFF. The DNA of the CDR3 is TGTGCCAGCAGCCTACATAGCGGGACGAACACCGGGGAGCTGTTTTTT.

The chain joins TRBV7-3 to TRBJ2-1; 10 bases fit TRBD1. The CDR3 runs to 15 residues. Germline CDR1 is SGHTA and CDR2 is FQGTGA. V gave up 5 bases and J gave up 5 bases; unmatched junction bases: 6. This CDR3 is CASSAVTGGHNEQFF. In DNA form, the CDR3 reads TGTGCCAGCAGCGCCGTGACAGGGGGCCACAATGAGCAGTTCTTC.

This clonotype has more than one count but fewer than ten. The rearrangement links TRBV6-1 to TRBJ2-5; D ambiguous. CDR3 size: 15 residues. The germline V and J ends were trimmed by 6 bases and 2 bases, with 16 bases remaining between them. Per the germline V gene, CDR1 is MNHNS and CDR2 is SASEGT. CDR3 region: CASSSRGNSQETQYF. In DNA form, the CDR3 reads TGTGCCAGCAGCTCCAGAGGCAATTCACAAGAGACCCAGTACTTC.

This clonotype was observed a few times. The chain carries TRBV5-4 and TRBJ1-6; 8 positions match TRBD1. J gave up 7 bases and V 0 bases, and 3 bases lay outside the gene matches. The CDR3 totals 15 residues. Germline values: CDR1 SGHNT, CDR2 YYREEE (reference sequence). The CDR3 sequence: CASSLGQGLNSPLHF. Here the CDR3 DNA reads TGTGCCAGCAGCTTGGGACAGGGGCTGAATTCACCCCTCCACTTT. The full variable domain, completed using reference TRBV5-4 and TRBJ1-6, is ETGVTQSPTHLIKTRGQQVTLRCSSQSGHNTVSWYQQALGQGPQFIFQYYREEENGRGNFPPRFSGLQFPNYSSELNVNALELDDSALYLCASSLGQGLNSPLHFGNGTRLTVT.

The chain couples TRBV20-1 to TRBJ2-2, with 11 bases lining up with TRBD2. The CDR3 sequence is 14 residues long. Germline CDR1 is DFQATT and CDR2 is SNEGSKA (reference sequence). With 4 bases clipped from V and 5 bases from J, the junction kept 3 bases outside the gene matches. Here the CDR3 reads CSANPSGRTGELFF. CDR3 bases: TGCAGTGCTAATCCTAGCGGGAGGACCGGGGAGCTGTTTTTT.

This chain joins TRBV6-2 or TRBV6-3 and TRBJ1-2; perhaps TRBD1 as D (5 bases). Germline V CDR1 and CDR2: MNHEY, SVGEGT. The CDR3 is 16 residues long. With 0 bases removed from V and 0 bases from J, the gap between germline ends came to 11 bases. Here the CDR3 DNA reads TGTGCCAGCAGTTACTCGATACAGGATCCTAACTATGGCTACACCTTC. This encodes CASSYSIQDPNYGYTF.

This clonotype was recorded a few times. The J gene is TRBJ1-1, the V gene TRBV5-4; 8 nucleotides match TRBD1. From germline, CDR1 is SGHNT and CDR2 YYREEE (reference sequence). This CDR3 is 14 amino acids long. V shed 2 bases, J shed 2 bases, and the junction held 2 bases outside the gene matches. The CDR3 region is CASSFDRGNTEAFF. The CDR3 bases are TGTGCCAGCAGCTTCGACAGGGGTAACACTGAAGCTTTCTTT.

The chain combines TRBV12-3 or TRBV12-4 with TRBJ1-1; weak D call: TRBD1 (6 bases). The CDR3 extends over 14 amino acids. Between the trimmed V and J ends, which lost 1 base and 1 base, there was a span of 7 bases. The CDR3 sequence: CASSLVQGNTEAFF. For the CDR3, the DNA is TGTGCCAGCAGTTTAGTACAGGGGAACACTGAAGCTTTCTTT.

This clonotype was observed a handful of times. Here the CDR3 DNA reads TGTGCCAGCAGCTTAGTAGCCGGCGCGGGAAGCTCCTATAATTCACCCCTCCACTTT. The encoded protein is CASSLVAGAGSSYNSPLHF. V is TRBV7-8 and J is TRBJ1-6, with D uncertain. V dropped 1 base and J dropped 0 bases, with 16 bases sitting between them. The germline gives CDR1 SGHVS, CDR2 FQNEAQ. This CDR3 comprises 19 residues.

This clonotype was counted a few times. The chain's CDR3 is CAISDGTKYEQYF. Written as DNA, the CDR3 is TGTGCCATCAGCGATGGGACCAAATACGAGCAGTACTTC. This chain uses TRBV10-3 with TRBJ2-7; D could derive from TRBD1 or TRBD2 (5 bases each). V gave up 6 bases and J gave up 4 bases, with 13 bases separating them. The germline CDR1 and CDR2 sequences are ENHRY and SYGVKD. The CDR3 is 13 amino acids.

This clonotype was observed a few times. The rearrangement joins TRBV20-1 to TRBJ1-3; D remains unclear. This CDR3 comprises 11 residues. V dropped 3 bases and J dropped 6 bases, with 6 bases sitting between them. Germline CDR1 and CDR2: DFQATT and SNEGSKA (reference sequence). CDR3 nucleotides: TGCAGTGCTAGGGTTGAAAACACCATATATTTT. Its translation is CSARVENTIYF.

The V gene is TRBV7-9, the J gene TRBJ2-3; no firm D call. Germline CDR1 SEHNR, CDR2 FQNEAQ (reference sequence). The length of the CDR3 is 12 residues. Trimming removed 5 bases at V and 4 bases at J, with 7 bases between. CDR3 sequence reads: CASSPEADTQYF. DNA of the CDR3: TGTGCCAGCAGCCCCGAGGCAGATACGCAGTATTTT.

This clonotype was found a few times. The chain has TRBV4-1 and TRBJ1-2, with 12 positions matching TRBD1. There are 16 residues in the CDR3. Germline lookup yields CDR1 MGHRA and CDR2 YSYEKL. V was pared by 2 bases and J by 2 bases, with 3 bases of the junction left unmatched. CDR3 residues: CASSQPGQGANYGYTF. In DNA, the CDR3 is TGCGCCAGCAGCCAACCGGGACAGGGGGCGAACTATGGCTACACCTTC.

This clonotype has a handful of counts. In nucleotides, the CDR3 is TGTGCCAGCAGGGACAGTACGAACTATGGCTACACCTTC. Encoded protein: CASRDSTNYGYTF. V and J are TRBV6-2 or TRBV6-3 and TRBJ1-2, with a tentative D call TRBD1 (6 bases). Germline V gene sequence: CDR1 MNHEY, CDR2 SVGEGT. V shed 6 bases and J shed 2 bases, with 10 bases lying between them. CDR3 size: 13 residues.